The 4 T cell receptor beta chains in this list originate from one sample, sequenced in a study of cytomegalovirus exposure and HLA in healthy donors. PCR involved 60 Vbeta and 13 Jbeta primers. TCRdb's copy holds only in-frame clones and misses some; the assay was immunoSEQ multiplex PCR. The sample lists 200,000 to 250,000 clones, roughly 84% seen once, with 1% to 1.5% in the top ten. Sequenced sample: PBMCs. Receptors were obtained from a human donor in good health.

The CDR3 DNA reads TGTGCCAGCAGCCCACTGGGCGGGGCCGTCAATGAGCAGTTCTTC. As protein: CASSPLGGAVNEQFF. This chain links TRBV7-3 with TRBJ2-1; perhaps TRBD2 as D (6 bases). The CDR3 runs to 15 residues. V was clipped by 5 bases and J by 6 bases, with 17 bases between them. Germline CDR1 reads SGHTA; CDR2 reads FQGTGA.

J is TRBJ1-5 and V is TRBV19; D is unclear. Trimming shortened V by 5 bases and J by 1 base, and 6 bases separated the two germline ends. The germline V gene has CDR1 LNHDA and CDR2 SQIVND (reference sequence). The CDR3 covers 13 residues. CDR3 sequence: CASSRQSNQPQHF. The CDR3 DNA is TGTGCCAGTAGTCGACAAAGCAATCAGCCCCAGCATTTT.

The chain carries TRBV9 and TRBJ2-2, with D hard to call. V lost 0 bases and J lost 5, with 5 bases in between. The CDR3 consists of 13 residues. Germline V lookup: CDR1 SGDLS, CDR2 YYNGEE. The CDR3 DNA follows: TGTGCCAGCAGCGTAGGCGGAACCGGGGAGCTGTTTTTT. It translates to CASSVGGTGELFF.

J is TRBJ2-1 and V is TRBV14; weak D call: TRBD2 (6 bases). The V gene lost 0 bases and the J gene lost 9 bases, with 12 bases spanning the gap. CDR3 size: 14 residues. Germline V gene data show CDR1 as SGHDN and CDR2 as FVKESK. The CDR3 sequence is CASSQDVGRGEQFF. As DNA, the CDR3 is TGTGCCAGCAGCCAAGACGTGGGGCGGGGTGAGCAGTTCTTC.